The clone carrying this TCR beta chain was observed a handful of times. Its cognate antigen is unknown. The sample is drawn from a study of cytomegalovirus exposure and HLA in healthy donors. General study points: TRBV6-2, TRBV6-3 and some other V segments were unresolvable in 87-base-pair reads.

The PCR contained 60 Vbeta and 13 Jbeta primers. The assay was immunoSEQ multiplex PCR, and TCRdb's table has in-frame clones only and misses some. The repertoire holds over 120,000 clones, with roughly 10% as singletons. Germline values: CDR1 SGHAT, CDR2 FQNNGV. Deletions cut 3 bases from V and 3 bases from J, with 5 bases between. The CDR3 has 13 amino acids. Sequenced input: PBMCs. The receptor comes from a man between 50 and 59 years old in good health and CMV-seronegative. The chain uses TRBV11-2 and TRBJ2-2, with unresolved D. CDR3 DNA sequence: TGTGCCAGCAGCTTTACAGACACCGGGGAGCTGTTTTTT. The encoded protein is CASSFTDTGELFF.